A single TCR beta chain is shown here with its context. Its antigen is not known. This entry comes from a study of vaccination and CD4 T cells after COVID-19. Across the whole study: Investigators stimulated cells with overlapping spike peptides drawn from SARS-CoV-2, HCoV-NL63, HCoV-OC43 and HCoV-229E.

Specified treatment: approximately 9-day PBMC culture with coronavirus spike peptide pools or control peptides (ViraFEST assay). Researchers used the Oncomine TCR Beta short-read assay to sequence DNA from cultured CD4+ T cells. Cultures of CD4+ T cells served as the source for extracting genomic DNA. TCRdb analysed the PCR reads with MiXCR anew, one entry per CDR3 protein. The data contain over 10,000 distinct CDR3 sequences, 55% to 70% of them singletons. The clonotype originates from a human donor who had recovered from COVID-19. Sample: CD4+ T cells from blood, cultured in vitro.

The CDR3: CASSKAGGPQPQHF. The CDR3 DNA sequence: TGTGCCAGCAGTAAGGCAGGGGGCCCTCAGCCCCAGCATTTT. The chain has TRBV28 and TRBJ1-5, with 8 bases lining up with TRBD1. V lost 5 bases and J lost 6; bases outside the gene matches: 6. The CDR3 sequence is 14 residues long. Germline-derived CDR1 and CDR2 are MDHEN and SYDVKM.